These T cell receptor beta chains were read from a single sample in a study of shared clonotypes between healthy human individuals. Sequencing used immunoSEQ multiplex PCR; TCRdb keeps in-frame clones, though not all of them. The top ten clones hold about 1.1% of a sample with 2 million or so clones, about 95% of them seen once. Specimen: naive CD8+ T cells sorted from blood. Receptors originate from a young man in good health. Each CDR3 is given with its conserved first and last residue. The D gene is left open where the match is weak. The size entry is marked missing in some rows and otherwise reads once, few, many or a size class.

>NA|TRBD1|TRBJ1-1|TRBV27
CASSLSTGTGSEAFF
TGTGCCAGCAGTTTAAGTACCGGGACAGGGTCTGAAGCTTTCTTT
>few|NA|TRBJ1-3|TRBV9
CASSARVGADGNTIYF
TGTGCCAGCAGCGCCCGCGTTGGCGCGGATGGAAACACCATATATTTT
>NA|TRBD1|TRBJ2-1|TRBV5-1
CASSLEVQGENEQFF
TGCGCCAGCAGCTTGGAGGTACAGGGGGAGAATGAGCAGTTCTTC
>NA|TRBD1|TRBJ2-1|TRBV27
CASSPRGQTQNSAYNEQFF
TGTGCCAGCAGTCCCAGGGGGCAAACACAAAATTCGGCCTACAATGAGCAGTTCTTC
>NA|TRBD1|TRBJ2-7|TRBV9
CASSVFGQGYEQYF
TGTGCCAGCAGCGTGTTCGGACAGGGGTACGAGCAGTACTTC
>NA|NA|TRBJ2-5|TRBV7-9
CASSRTGGRETQYF
TGTGCCAGCAGCAGAACGGGGGGCCGGGAGACCCAGTACTTC
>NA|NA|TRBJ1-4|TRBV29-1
CSAWVVTNEKLFF
TGCAGCGCCTGGGTCGTAACTAATGAAAAACTGTTTTTT
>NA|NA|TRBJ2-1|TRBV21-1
CASGQGAQTPYNEQFF
TGTGCCAGTGGACAGGGGGCCCAGACGCCCTACAATGAGCAGTTCTTC
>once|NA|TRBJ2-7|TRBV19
CASSIVGSGYEQYF
TGTGCCAGTAGTATAGTCGGTAGCGGTTACGAGCAGTACTTC
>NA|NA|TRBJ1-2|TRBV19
CATLHGLYGYTF
TGTGCCACCCTCCACGGGCTCTATGGCTACACCTTC
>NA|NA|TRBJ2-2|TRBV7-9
CASSLEAGELFF
TGTGCCAGCAGCTTAGAGGCCGGGGAGCTGTTTTTT
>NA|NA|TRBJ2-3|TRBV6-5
CASSYSRGTDTQYF
TGTGCCAGCAGTTACTCGAGAGGCACAGATACGCAGTATTTT